This T cell receptor beta chain was documented in a study of Ad26.COV2.S vaccination and SARS-CoV-2 variants. On the study more broadly: It was the COV1001 Ad26.COV2.S trial arm that included the donor. General study results and limits: Post-vaccination breadth of spike-specific CD8+ and CD4+ T cell responses was reportedly substantial.

This clone came up a few times. Its antigen is still unknown. The sample's treatment: 19 received Ad26.COV2.S at low or high dose, single or two shots; five or six received placebo; per-sample allocation not given. Sampling took place 63 days after the first vaccine or placebo injection. The protocol was immunoSEQ multiplex PCR, while the TCRdb copy is restricted to in-frame clones and leaves out a portion. The sample contains about 440,000 clones, around 90% of which appear only once. The sequence was collected from a person aged 18-65 years who received the Ad26.COV2.S COVID-19 vaccine or a placebo. This specimen was peripheral blood, taken in a trial of Ad26.COV2.S vaccine versus placebo.

Here the CDR3 reads CASSRSSTYEQYF. CDR3 DNA sequence: TGTGCCAGCAGCCGATCCTCTACGTACGAGCAGTACTTC. The V gene is TRBV5-4, the J gene TRBJ2-7; no definite D call. This CDR3 has 13 residues. Germline assignment: CDR1 SGHNT and CDR2 YYREEE (reference sequence). Trimming pared 4 bases from V and 4 bases from J, leaving 12 bases between.